The 3 T cell receptor beta chains reported below all come from one sample, sequenced in a study of blood T cell repertoires in COVID-19. Sequenced by immunoSEQ multiplex PCR; TCRdb stores in-frame clones only, minus some. This repertoire shows 150,000 to 200,000 clones, 84% found once; its top ten account for around 15%. The sample comprised peripheral blood. The receptors derive from a woman in her 70s with COVID-19, enrolled during active disease.

As concerns this clone: The junction does not match germline at one end; this may be a read error. The genes are TRBV6-4 and TRBJ1-1; 7 bases line up with TRBD1. CDR1 and CDR2 from the germline V gene are MRHNA and SNTAGT. The CDR3 runs 14 residues. The chain's CDR3 is CASRDLNRGTEAFF. In DNA form, the CDR3 reads TGTGCCAGCAGAGACTTAAACAGGGGCACTGAAGCTTTCTTT.

The chain uses TRBV4-2 and TRBJ1-5; the D gene is possibly TRBD1 (6 bases). Germline-derived CDR1 and CDR2 are LGHNA and YNFKEQ. Trimming removed 1 base from V and 6 bases from J, with 13 bases in between. This CDR3 has 15 residues. Here the CDR3 reads CASSQGEGGPQPQHF. Written as DNA, the CDR3 is TGTGCCAGCAGCCAAGGTGAAGGGGGTCCTCAGCCCCAGCATTTT.

The chain uses TRBV18 and TRBJ1-3; the match to TRBD1 covers 8 bases. The CDR3 covers 15 residues. CDR1 and CDR2 from the germline V gene are KGHSH and LQKENI. With V trimmed by 4 bases and J by 4 bases, 6 bases remained unmatched. CDR3 sequence (DNA): TGTGCCAGCTCACACGGACAGGGAAAGGGAAACACCATATATTTT. Its protein is CASSHGQGKGNTIYF.